The rows below give T cell receptor beta chains drawn from one sample of a study of human T cells and chemical hapten exposure. TCRdb passed the RACE reads through MiXCR, listing each CDR3 protein once. The sample has about 55,000 distinct CDR3 sequences; 9.5% to 10% are singletons. Here the sequenced sample was whole blood, taken in connection with sensitization to the hapten diphenylcyclopropenone (DPC). The source is a woman under 40 with alopecia areata. Some clones in this sample may be carry-over from other donors' samples. Both conserved end residues are part of each CDR3. The order of the fields is J gene, V gene, CDR3 protein.

J: TRBJ2-7
V: TRBV7-9
CDR3: CASSFSGGEQYF

J: TRBJ2-7
V: TRBV7-2
CDR3: CASSQGASGYSYEQYF

J: TRBJ2-3
V: TRBV7-9
CDR3: CAGRTGDPTDTQYF

J: TRBJ2-2
V: TRBV4-3
CDR3: CASSRGSGGGDTGELFF

J: TRBJ2-2
V: TRBV12-3/TRBV12-4
CDR3: CASNYGPGREPGELFF

J: TRBJ2-7
V: TRBV29-1
CDR3: CSVDTGQGSYEQYF

J: TRBJ2-6
V: TRBV7-2
CDR3: CASSLGGPPGANVLTF

J: TRBJ1-4
V: TRBV7-6
CDR3: CASSLGFGPTNEKLFF

J: TRBJ2-1
V: TRBV9
CDR3: CASSVSDYNEQFF

J: TRBJ1-2
V: TRBV27
CDR3: CASPLAAPMGGGYTF

J: TRBJ2-3
V: TRBV28
CDR3: CASSFLAGGLEPDTQYF

J: TRBJ1-4
V: TRBV19
CDR3: CASRVGARATNEKLFF

J: TRBJ1-5
V: TRBV2
CDR3: CASRESWNQPQHF

J: TRBJ1-6
V: TRBV12-3/TRBV12-4
CDR3: CASSLTGNNSPLHF

J: TRBJ1-5
V: TRBV6-1
CDR3: CASTWTGSQPQHF

J: TRBJ1-5
V: TRBV3-1
CDR3: CASSSGDQPQHF

J: TRBJ2-7
V: TRBV7-3
CDR3: CASSLNPGGYEQYF

J: TRBJ2-7
V: TRBV7-8
CDR3: CASSVARFPFEQYF

J: TRBJ2-4
V: TRBV10-3
CDR3: CAISSWGQGKQIQYF

J: TRBJ2-5
V: TRBV7-2
CDR3: CASSKTRTGGPRETQYF